These T cell receptor beta chains were read from a single sample in a study of cytomegalovirus exposure and HLA in healthy donors. Profiling relied on immunoSEQ multiplex PCR, and the TCRdb table lists in-frame clones only, not all of them. Of some 54,000 clones listed, more than 70% are singletons. The sequenced material came from PBMCs. These receptors originate from a male donor in good health and CMV-seronegative. The CDR3 runs from the conserved cysteine through the conserved F or W. The D gene is left open where the match is weak. The listing skips clone size in some rows; elsewhere it reads once, few, many or a size class.

J gene,clone size,V gene,D gene,CDR3 length,CDR3 DNA,CDR3 protein
TRBJ1-1,few,TRBV29-1,TRBD1,14,TGCAGCGGTACCGGGACAGGAAGGAACACTGAAGCTTTCTTT,CSGTGTGRNTEAFF
TRBJ1-1,-,TRBV6-5,-,11,TGTGCCAGCAGCAACGGGGGTGAAGCTTTCTTT,CASSNGGEAFF
TRBJ1-2,-,TRBV5-3,-,15,TGTGCCAGAAGCTTGGGAGGCCCCCTTAACTATGGCTACACCTTC,CARSLGGPLNYGYTF
TRBJ2-7,-,TRBV6-6,TRBD2,15,TGTGCCAGCAGTTACCCCGGCGAAGCGGGACGCGAGCAGTACTTC,CASSYPGEAGREQYF
TRBJ2-5,-,TRBV11-2,-,13,TGTGCCAGCAGCTTAGATCTAGAAGAGACCCAGTACTTC,CASSLDLEETQYF
TRBJ1-6,-,TRBV5-4,-,15,TGTGCCAGCAGCTTTAACGGACGGGGGAATTCACCCCTCCACTTT,CASSFNGRGNSPLHF
TRBJ2-2,-,TRBV15,-,16,TGTGCCACCAGCGAGGCCCAGGGTCCGCGGACCGGGGAGCTGTTTTTT,CATSEAQGPRTGELFF
TRBJ2-4,-,TRBV27,-,17,TGTGCCAGCAGTCCACGAAGCGGCGGTGTAGCCAAAAACATTCAGTACTTC,CASSPRSGGVAKNIQYF
TRBJ2-1,-,TRBV5-4,TRBD1,15,TGTGCCAGCAGCTCAGACAGGGCTACCTACAATGAGCAGTTCTTC,CASSSDRATYNEQFF
TRBJ1-1,-,TRBV29-1,TRBD1,14,TGCAGCGTCGACCAGACAGGGGGTTATACTGAAGCTTTCTTT,CSVDQTGGYTEAFF
TRBJ2-1,once,TRBV7-9,-,15,TGTGCCAGCAGCCCCCCGCCAGGGAACCCCAATGAGCAGTTCTTC,CASSPPPGNPNEQFF
TRBJ2-2,-,TRBV7-3,-,15,TGTGCCAGCAGCCTAACGACAGGTCCCACCGGGGAGCTGTTTTTT,CASSLTTGPTGELFF
TRBJ2-7,-,TRBV6-5,TRBD2,14,TGTGCCAGCAGACCGGATAGCGGGGGGAACGAGCAGTACTTC,CASRPDSGGNEQYF
TRBJ1-2,-,TRBV11-2,TRBD1,17,TGTGCCAGCAGCTTAGATGCGGACAGGGCTTCTAACTATGGCTACACCTTC,CASSLDADRASNYGYTF
TRBJ2-3,-,TRBV13,TRBD2,18,TGTGCCAGCAGCTTAGCGTTCTATCCGGGGGGTTCTGCAGATACGCAGTATTTT,CASSLAFYPGGSADTQYF
TRBJ2-7,-,TRBV5-1,TRBD2,21,TGCGCCAGCAGCTTGTTATCGGGGACCGGGACTAGCGGGTCGGGGTCCTACGAGCAGTACTTC,CASSLLSGTGTSGSGSYEQYF
TRBJ2-1,-,TRBV5-6,-,16,TGTGCCAGCAGCTTGCTTCTTACGGGTTCCTACAATGAGCAGTTCTTC,CASSLLLTGSYNEQFF
TRBJ2-5,-,TRBV19,TRBD1,18,TGTGCCAGTAGTACCCCCCGGACAGGGGGGCTTTTGGGAGAGACCCAGTACTTC,CASSTPRTGGLLGETQYF
TRBJ1-2,-,TRBV13,TRBD1,15,TGTGCCAGCAGCTTCTCAGGGGGCGCAAACTATGGCTACACCTTC,CASSFSGGANYGYTF
TRBJ2-1,-,TRBV5-4,TRBD2,16,TGTGCCAGCAGCCGCCGCCTAGCGGGGCGGGGCAATGAGCAGTTCTTC,CASSRRLAGRGNEQFF
TRBJ1-5,-,TRBV5-1,TRBD1,18,TGCGCCAGCAGCTTGGGCCCGGGACAGGTCGGGGGCAATCAGCCCCAGCATTTT,CASSLGPGQVGGNQPQHF
TRBJ1-5,once,TRBV4-1,-,15,TGCGCCAGCAGCCAAGTCCGGGATAGCAATCAGCCCCAGCATTTT,CASSQVRDSNQPQHF
TRBJ2-2,-,TRBV29-1,-,12,TGCAGCGTTGTGTCGGGGGAGGGGGAGCTGTTTTTT,CSVVSGEGELFF
TRBJ1-3,-,TRBV30,TRBD1,15,TGTGCCTGGAAACAACAGGGGGCGCTGGGAAACACCATATATTTT,CAWKQQGALGNTIYF
TRBJ1-5,-,TRBV30,-,13,TGTGCCTGGAGTCGGGGTACCAATCAGCCCCAGCATTTT,CAWSRGTNQPQHF
TRBJ1-1,-,TRBV5-1,TRBD1,14,TGCGCCAGCAGCCGCGGGACAGCGAACACTGAAGCTTTCTTT,CASSRGTANTEAFF
TRBJ2-7,-,TRBV7-9,-,12,TGTGCCAGCAGCGGTCGAGTATTCGAGCAGTACTTC,CASSGRVFEQYF
TRBJ2-3,-,TRBV10-3,TRBD2,16,TGTGCCATCAGTGAGGGCCAGCGGGGGGACACAGATACGCAGTATTTT,CAISEGQRGDTDTQYF
TRBJ2-6,-,TRBV15,-,15,TGTGCCACCAGCAGACAGTACTCTGGGGCCAACGTCCTGACTTTC,CATSRQYSGANVLTF
TRBJ2-2,-,TRBV5-1,TRBD2,14,TGCGCCAGCAGCCCGGGAGCGGGGACCGGGGAGCTGTTTTTT,CASSPGAGTGELFF
TRBJ1-3,-,TRBV14,-,19,TGTGCCAGCAGCCAAGACATGCAGGGAAGAGGTCTCCGTGGAAACACCATATATTTT,CASSQDMQGRGLRGNTIYF
TRBJ1-1,-,TRBV30,TRBD1,13,TGTGCCTGGAGTAACAGGGGGAACACTGAAGCTTTCTTT,CAWSNRGNTEAFF
TRBJ2-3,-,TRBV27,-,15,TGTGCCAGCATCCCGAGGCGGGGACCCACAGATACGCAGTATTTT,CASIPRRGPTDTQYF
TRBJ1-2,-,TRBV5-1,TRBD1,16,TGCGCCAGCAGCTTGTATACAGGGGGCTCGGACTATGGCTACACCTTC,CASSLYTGGSDYGYTF
TRBJ1-2,-,TRBV7-3,TRBD1,16,TGTGCCAGCAGCCGGACAGGGGGCCCTTGGAACTATGGCTACACCTTC,CASSRTGGPWNYGYTF
TRBJ1-2,-,TRBV28,-,12,TGTGCCAGCAGTCCCAGGGCTTACGGCTACACCTTC,CASSPRAYGYTF
TRBJ2-1,-,TRBV6-6,TRBD2,13,TGTGCCAGCACCCTTGGGGCCGGGACTAGCCTGTTCTTC,CASTLGAGTSLFF
TRBJ2-3,-,TRBV30,-,14,TGTGCCTGGATTCGGGATTTGGAGCCAGATACGCAGTATTTT,CAWIRDLEPDTQYF
TRBJ2-5,-,TRBV6-6,TRBD1,13,TGTGCCAGTATTAACAGGGGGCAAGAGACCCAGTACTTC,CASINRGQETQYF
TRBJ1-5,once,TRBV27,-,14,TGTGCCAGCGCACACGCCCGGGGATATCAGCCCCAGCATTTT,CASAHARGYQPQHF
TRBJ2-6,once,TRBV29-1,TRBD1,16,TGCAGCGTTGAAACGACAGGGATTTCTGGGGCCAACGTCCTGACTTTC,CSVETTGISGANVLTF
TRBJ2-3,once,TRBV5-1,-,16,TGCGCCAGCAGTTTCTCCGGGACTTCAAGGACAGATACGCAGTATTTT,CASSFSGTSRTDTQYF
TRBJ1-2,-,TRBV9,-,15,TGTGCCAGCAGCGTAGCTACCCAGGGAGGTTACGGCTACACCTTC,CASSVATQGGYGYTF
TRBJ1-1,few,TRBV6-5,-,14,TGTGCCAGCAGTTACCCCCGGACAGTCCTTGAAGCTTTCTTT,CASSYPRTVLEAFF
TRBJ2-5,-,TRBV19,TRBD1,14,TGTGCCAGTTCCGGGACAGCATTCCAAGAGACCCAGTACTTC,CASSGTAFQETQYF
TRBJ2-3,few,TRBV7-9,-,17,TGTGCCAGCAGCTTAGGGTTGCGGGAAATCTCTACAGATACGCAGTATTTT,CASSLGLREISTDTQYF
TRBJ2-3,once,TRBV7-8,-,16,TGTGCCAGCAGCTACCTTGGCGGGGACTTATCAGATACGCAGTATTTT,CASSYLGGDLSDTQYF
TRBJ2-1,-,TRBV14,TRBD2,16,TGTGCCAGCGGGGGACTAGCGGGGGGACCTGGTCATGAGCAGTTCTTC,CASGGLAGGPGHEQFF
TRBJ2-7,-,TRBV18,-,14,TGTGCCAGCTCACCGCGGGTACACCCCTACGAGCAGTACTTC,CASSPRVHPYEQYF
TRBJ1-3,-,TRBV6-5,-,16,TGTGCCAGCAGTTATGGACAGCCCTTCTCTGGAAACACCATATATTTT,CASSYGQPFSGNTIYF
TRBJ1-1,-,TRBV9,-,14,TGTGCCAGCAGCGTAGATGGGCGCAACACTGAAGCTTTCTTT,CASSVDGRNTEAFF
TRBJ1-6,once,TRBV4-3,-,15,TGCGCCAGCAGCCAAGAAGCAGGCTCTAATTCACCCCTCCACTTT,CASSQEAGSNSPLHF
TRBJ2-2,-,TRBV9,-,15,TGTGCCAGCAGCGGCCCATCGGGTTACACCGGGGAGCTGTTTTTT,CASSGPSGYTGELFF
TRBJ1-2,-,TRBV7-9,-,14,TGTGCCAGCAGCTTAAGTACAGCTAACTATGGCTACACCTTC,CASSLSTANYGYTF
TRBJ1-4,few,TRBV15,-,17,TGTGCCACCAGCAGAGATCTCCCCGGGGGGGCCGAGGAAAAACTGTTTTTT,CATSRDLPGGAEEKLFF
TRBJ1-1,-,TRBV20-1,-,11,TGCAGTGCTACGAGGAGGACTGAAGCTTTCTTT,CSATRRTEAFF
TRBJ2-7,-,TRBV5-4,TRBD1,14,TGTGCCAGCAGCTTGACAGGGGGTGCCTACGAGCAGTACTTC,CASSLTGGAYEQYF
TRBJ2-2,-,TRBV5-6,-,15,TGTGCCAGCAGCTTGGTCGGGGATAGCACCGGGGAGCTGTTTTTT,CASSLVGDSTGELFF
TRBJ1-5,once,TRBV4-3,-,14,TGCGCCAGCAGCCAAGAGGGGACTGGACAGCCCCAGCATTTT,CASSQEGTGQPQHF